The present T cell receptor (beta chain) was sequenced within a study of blood T cells in healthy people across ages. Study results and limitations: Expanded clonotype shifts may have been confounded, as the donors had an unknown CMV status.

Per germline, CDR1 SEHNR and CDR2 FQNEAQ (reference sequence). The CDR3 sequence is 15 residues long. J lost 3 bases, V lost 5 bases, and 7 bases had no gene match. This clonotype showed up just a few times. What it binds is unknown. Through a sample-barcoded 5' primer and a J-beta primer mix, a second PCR was run for roughly 6 to 11 cycles. TCRdb re-called the 5' RACE reads with MiXCR, one entry per CDR3 protein. The sample includes 1.5 million to 2 million distinct CDR3 sequences, 28% of them seen just once. The receptor's source is a woman under 40 in good health. The rearrangement uses TRBV7-9 and TRBJ2-7; 10 bases fit TRBD2. The specimen was blood. Written as DNA, the CDR3 is TGTGCCAGCAGCACTACTAGCGGGATAAACTACGAGCAGTACTTC. This sequence encodes CASSTTSGINYEQYF.